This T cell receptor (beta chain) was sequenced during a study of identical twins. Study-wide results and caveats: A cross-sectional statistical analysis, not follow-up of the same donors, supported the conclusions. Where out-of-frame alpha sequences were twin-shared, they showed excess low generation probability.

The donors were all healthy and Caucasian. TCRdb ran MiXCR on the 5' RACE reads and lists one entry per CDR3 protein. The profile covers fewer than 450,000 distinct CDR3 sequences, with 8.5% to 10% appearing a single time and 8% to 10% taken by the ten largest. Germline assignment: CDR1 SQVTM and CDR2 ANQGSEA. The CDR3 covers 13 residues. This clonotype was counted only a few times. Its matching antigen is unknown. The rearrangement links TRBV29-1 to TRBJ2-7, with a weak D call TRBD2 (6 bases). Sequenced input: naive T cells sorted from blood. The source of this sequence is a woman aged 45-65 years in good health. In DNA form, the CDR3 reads TGCATCTCGTTGCGGGGATTTTTGTACGAGCAGTACGTC. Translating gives CISLRGFLYEQYV.